The entry below gives a single T cell receptor (beta chain) sequence along with its context. Its antigen is unknown. This CDR3 comprises 13 residues. The V gene's germline CDR1 is GTSNPN and CDR2 SVGIG (reference sequence). The sample is drawn from a study of CXCR3-negative and CXCR3-positive naive CD8 T cells. Naive CD8+ T cells showed CD45RO-CCR7+CD27+CD95-. 5' RACE with UMI labels generated the TRB cDNA libraries. Reanalyzing the 5' RACE reads, TCRdb keeps one entry per CDR3 protein, without DNA. This specimen shows 100,000 to 150,000 distinct CDR3 sequences; the ten leading clones hold approximately 0.5%. Notes on the study in general: CXCR3-positive naive cells carried more hydrophobic TRB CDR3s than CXCR3-negative ones.

The chain uses TRBV30 and TRBJ2-1. This clonotype was sampled from a human donor in good health. Some clones in this sample may be carry-over from other donors' samples. The source material was naive CXCR3- CD8+ T cells from blood. Sample subset: CD45RO-CCR7+CD27+CD95- naive CD8+ T cells lacking CXCR3 (TNR3-). The CDR3 region is CAWSVLNGNEQFF. The full variable domain, rest sourced from reference TRBV30 and TRBJ2-1, is SQTIHQWPATLVQPVGSPLSLECTVEGTSNPNLYWYRQAAGRGLQLLFYSVGIGQISSEVPQNLSASRPQDRQFILSSKKLLLSDSGFYLCAWSVLNGNEQFFGPGTRLTVL.